The next 19 T cell receptor beta chains were all read from a single sample in a study of blood T cell repertoires in COVID-19. Method: immunoSEQ multiplex PCR; TCRdb's copy keeps in-frame clones and lacks some. The sample consists of roughly 280,000 clones, roughly 87% of them appearing once. Sequencing was carried out using peripheral blood. All receptors come from a woman aged 50 to 60 who had recovered from COVID-19.

The CDR3 region is CASSLDVFISYNSPLHF. The CDR3 DNA reads TGTGCCAGCAGCTTAGATGTGTTTATCTCCTATAATTCACCCCTCCACTTT. The chain employs TRBV7-2 and TRBJ1-6, with D hard to call. The V and J ends lost 1 base and 0 bases respectively, with 10 bases between them. Germline V CDR1 and CDR2: SGHTA, FQGNSA. This CDR3 comprises 17 residues.

The rearrangement links TRBV19 to TRBJ2-2, with D possibly being TRBD1 (5 bases). Germline CDR1 reads LNHDA; CDR2 reads SQIVND (reference sequence). With 10 bases removed from V and 5 bases from J, the gap between germline ends came to 17 bases. This CDR3 has 14 residues. The CDR3 protein is CATAQGKRTGELFF. The CDR3 coding sequence is TGTGCCACCGCCCAGGGAAAAAGGACCGGGGAGCTGTTTTTT.

The chain couples TRBV2 to TRBJ1-2, with D tentatively TRBD1 (6 bases). Germline assignment: CDR1 SNHLY and CDR2 FYNNEI. V dropped 5 bases and J dropped 2 bases, with 9 bases sitting between them. There are 13 residues in the CDR3. In nucleotides, the CDR3 is TGTGCCAGCAGTTTCCAGGGGAACTATGGCTACACCTTC. Protein: CASSFQGNYGYTF.

The chain carries TRBV19 and TRBJ1-1; weak D call: TRBD1 (6 bases). V was trimmed by 3 bases and J by 6 bases, leaving 14 bases between them. The CDR3 is 14 residues long. CDR1 and CDR2 (germline): LNHDA, SQIVND (reference sequence). The CDR3 coding sequence is TGTGCCAGTAGTATCCCGAGGGGGGGGGCTGAAGCTTTCTTT. This translates into CASSIPRGGAEAFF.

The rearrangement joins TRBV4-3 to TRBJ2-3; D is perhaps TRBD2 (6 bases). Trimming took off 0 bases at V and 1 base at J, with 23 bases between the two ends. The CDR3 loop spans 20 amino acids. Per germline, CDR1 LGHNA and CDR2 YSLEER. CDR3 sequence (DNA): TGCGCCAGCAGCCAAGATCTCCCGGCGGGGTTTCGTTTCGGCACAGATACGCAGTATTTT. The encoded protein is CASSQDLPAGFRFGTDTQYF.

Regarding this clone: Distinct nucleotide sequences in the sample also encode this CDR3. Here the CDR3 reads CASSPLAGERETQYF. CDR3 sequence (DNA): TGTGCCAGCAGTCCACTAGCGGGAGAGAGGGAGACCCAGTACTTC. The J gene is TRBJ2-5, the V gene TRBV27; 11 positions match TRBD2. This CDR3 has 15 amino acids. Germline CDR1 MNHEY, CDR2 SMNVEV (reference sequence). The J segment lost 5 bases and the V segment lost 5 bases, leaving 7 bases of the junction unmatched.

The chain links TRBV6-4 to TRBJ1-4; D gene uncertain. CDR3 length: 15 amino acids. The V gene's germline CDR1 is MRHNA and CDR2 SNTAGT. V lost 6 bases and J lost 4, with 15 bases in between. For the CDR3, the DNA is TGTGCCAGCAGGCGAACGACGGGTGTTAATGAAAAACTGTTTTTT. Translation: CASRRTTGVNEKLFF.

This chain joins TRBV6-2 or TRBV6-3 and TRBJ2-5; D perhaps matches TRBD1 (6 bases). V gave up 5 bases and J gave up 5 bases, with 21 bases separating them. Germline V CDR1 and CDR2: MNHEY, SVGEGT. The CDR3 length is 16 residues. CDR3 sequence reads: CASSPPWAGVWETQYF. The CDR3 coding sequence is TGTGCCAGCAGTCCACCGTGGGCAGGGGTGTGGGAGACCCAGTACTTC.

CDR3 in amino acids: CASSLNGGGANGYTF. The CDR3 bases are TGTGCCAGCAGCCTTAATGGGGGGGGCGCAAATGGCTACACCTTC. The chain carries TRBV5-4 and TRBJ1-2; maybe TRBD1 (6 bases). The CDR3 spans 15 residues. Germline CDR1 SGHNT, CDR2 YYREEE (reference sequence). Trimming left V 4 bases short and J 6 bases short, with 19 bases between.

The V gene is TRBV5-1, the J gene TRBJ2-2; D is ambiguous. Trimming shortened V by 0 bases and J by 6 bases, and 6 bases separated the two germline ends. This CDR3 is 13 amino acids long. The germline gives CDR1 SGHRS, CDR2 YFSETQ. The CDR3, as DNA: TGCGCCAGCAGCTTGGAATCGGCCGGGGAGCTGTTTTTT. Translation gives CASSLESAGELFF.

The genes are TRBV7-8 and TRBJ2-7; D unclear. This CDR3 has 16 amino acids. The V gene lost 5 bases and the J gene lost 1 base, with 18 bases spanning the gap. Germline values: CDR1 SGHVS, CDR2 FQNEAQ. In nucleotides, the CDR3 is TGTGCCAGCAGCCCGAGGCTCCCCACTCAATCCTACGAGCAGTACTTC. Translation: CASSPRLPTQSYEQYF.

This clone was seen a handful of times. The rearrangement uses TRBV6-5 and TRBJ2-1; TRBD2 agrees at 13 bases. CDR3 size: 16 residues. Trimming cost V 0 bases and J 7 bases; bases outside gene matches: 3. Per germline, CDR1 MNHEY and CDR2 SVGAGI. CDR3 DNA: TGTGCCAGCAGTTACTCCGGGACTAGCGGGGCTAATGAGCAGTTCTTC. This translates into CASSYSGTSGANEQFF.

The chain has TRBV30 and TRBJ1-2, with TRBD1 matching over 12 bases. V trimming: 5 bases; J trimming: 12 bases; junction bases outside the gene matches: 13. Germline CDR1 and CDR2: GTSNPN and SVGIG (reference sequence). This CDR3 is 14 amino acids long. The CDR3 sequence is CAWDRPGTGGGHTF. CDR3 DNA: TGTGCCTGGGATCGCCCCGGGACAGGGGGCGGCCACACCTTC.

V is TRBV11-2 and J is TRBJ2-7, with 10 bases fitting TRBD2. Unmatched junction bases numbered 11, after V lost 1 base and J lost 2 bases. This CDR3 has 18 residues. CDR1 and CDR2 (germline): SGHAT, FQNNGV. The CDR3 loop reads CASSLGASGSLIPYEQYF. The CDR3 nucleotides are TGTGCCAGCAGCTTAGGGGCTAGCGGGAGTCTAATTCCCTACGAGCAGTACTTC.

This clone occurred once. V is TRBV6-5 and J is TRBJ1-4; tentative D call: TRBD1 (5 bases). The length of the CDR3 is 13 residues. Germline assignment: CDR1 MNHEY and CDR2 SVGAGI. V lost 5 bases and J lost 8, with 12 bases in between. The CDR3 region is CASSTPRGEKLFF. The CDR3 bases are TGTGCCAGCAGTACCCCTAGGGGAGAAAAACTGTTTTTT.

The chain has TRBV11-2 and TRBJ2-5; TRBD2 agrees at 12 bases. The CDR3 contains 18 residues. V gave up 5 bases and J gave up 3 bases; unmatched junction bases: 13. Germline CDR1 and CDR2: SGHAT and FQNNGV. In DNA form, the CDR3 reads TGTGCCAGCAGCCTGGGACTAGCGGGCAATTCGGGGGAAGAGACCCAGTACTTC. This translates into CASSLGLAGNSGEETQYF.

The chain links TRBV3-1 (or the pseudogene TRBV3-2) to TRBJ1-6; TRBD1 is a possible D gene (6 bases). The CDR3 has 15 amino acids. V dropped 4 bases and J dropped 6 bases, with 13 bases sitting between them. CDR1 and CDR2 (germline): LGHDT, YNNKEL (reference sequence). Here the CDR3 reads CASSPRGGLNSPLHF. The CDR3 nucleotides are TGTGCCAGCAGCCCTAGGGGGGGCCTTAATTCACCCCTCCACTTT.

This sequence joins TRBV5-6 and TRBJ2-6, with 9 bases matching TRBD2. This CDR3 is 18 amino acids long. The J segment lost 1 base and the V segment lost 0 bases, leaving 5 bases of the junction unmatched. CDR1 is SGHDT, CDR2 YYEEEE, per germline. As DNA, the CDR3 is TGTGCCAGCAGCTTGGAGCGGGGGGCGGGATCTGGGGCCAACGTCCTGACTTTC. It yields the protein CASSLERGAGSGANVLTF.

V gene TRBV11-2 combines with J gene TRBJ2-7, with unresolved D. Trimming shortened V by 2 bases and J by 3 bases, and 5 bases separated the two germline ends. The germline CDR1 and CDR2 sequences are SGHAT and FQNNGV. The CDR3 covers 12 residues. In nucleotides, the CDR3 is TGTGCCAGCAGCTTATCTTTCTACGAGCAGTACTTC. The encoded protein is CASSLSFYEQYF.